The entry that follows covers one T cell receptor beta chain sequence. It was during active infection that Seattle patients were enrolled and then longitudinally followed. These data belong to a study of blood T cell repertoires in COVID-19. Overall study: COVID-19 samples, acute and convalescent, were from the United States, Italy and Spain. PBMCs, B-cell-depleted T cells, or T cells provided the cDNA or gDNA that made up the material.

The germline V gene has CDR1 WNHNN and CDR2 SYGVQD (reference sequence). After removal of 5 bases from V and 0 bases from J, the junction contained 2 bases not matched to a gene. The CDR3 is made up of 15 amino acids. Produced via immunoSEQ multiplex PCR; TCRdb's table is partial and in-frame only. The table has some 120,000 clones, approximately 81% seen once; the top ten hold around 6%. The source of this sequence is a man older than 75 with COVID-19, enrolled during active disease. The rearrangement uses TRBV10-1 and TRBJ1-1; 11 positions match TRBD1. The specimen sequenced was peripheral blood. The CDR3 coding sequence is TGCGCCAGCAGTCCGGGACAGGGGGTGAACACTGAAGCTTTCTTT. Its translation is CASSPGQGVNTEAFF.